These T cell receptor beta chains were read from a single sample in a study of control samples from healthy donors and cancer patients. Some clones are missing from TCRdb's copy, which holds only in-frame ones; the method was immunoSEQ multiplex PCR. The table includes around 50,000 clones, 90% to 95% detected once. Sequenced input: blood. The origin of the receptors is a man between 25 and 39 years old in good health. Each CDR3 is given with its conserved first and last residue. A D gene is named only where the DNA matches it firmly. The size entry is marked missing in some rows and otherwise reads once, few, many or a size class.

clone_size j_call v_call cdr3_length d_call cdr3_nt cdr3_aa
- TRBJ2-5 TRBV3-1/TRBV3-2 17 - TGTGCCAGCAGCCAAAGTACCCCTGGCAGAGGGCCCGAGACCCAGTACTTC CASSQSTPGRGPETQYF
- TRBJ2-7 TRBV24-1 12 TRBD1 TGTGCCACACAGGGGGCGTCCTACGAGCAGTACTTC CATQGASYEQYF
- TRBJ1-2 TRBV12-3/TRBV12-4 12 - TGTGCCAGCAGCGTGGACAGCTATGGCTACACCTTC CASSVDSYGYTF
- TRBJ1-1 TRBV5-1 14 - TGCGCCAGCGCAGAGGGGCTCGCGAACACTGAAGCTTTCTTT CASAEGLANTEAFF
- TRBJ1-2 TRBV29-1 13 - TGCAGCGTCCGGGACACCTCTCGCTATGGCTACACCTTC CSVRDTSRYGYTF
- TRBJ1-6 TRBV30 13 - TGTGCCTGGAGTGCGAACCTTGAGTCACCCCTCCACTTT CAWSANLESPLHF
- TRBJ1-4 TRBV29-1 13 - TGCAGCGTTGAAGGAAGGAATAATGAAAAACTGTTTTTT CSVEGRNNEKLFF
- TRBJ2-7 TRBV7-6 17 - TGTGCCAGCAGCTTAAACAGTCCGGGGTCCCAAGACTACGAGCAGTACTTC CASSLNSPGSQDYEQYF
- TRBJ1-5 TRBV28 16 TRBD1 TGTGCCAGCAGTTCATTCACAGGGGGCCTCAATCAGCCCCAGCATTTT CASSSFTGGLNQPQHF
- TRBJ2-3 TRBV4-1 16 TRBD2 TGCGCCAGCAGCCAAGAGGCGGGAGGGCCCACAGATACGCAGTATTTT CASSQEAGGPTDTQYF
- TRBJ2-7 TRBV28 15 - TGTGCCAGCAGTTTAACCCCGAGGGGCACCTACGAGCAGTACTTC CASSLTPRGTYEQYF
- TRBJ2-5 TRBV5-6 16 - TGTGCCAGCAGCTTCGTAGCAGGTGTGGGACAAGAGACCCAGTACTTC CASSFVAGVGQETQYF
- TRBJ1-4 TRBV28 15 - TGTGCCAGCAGTTTACCTCGTTCAGAAGGCGAAAAACTGTTTTTT CASSLPRSEGEKLFF
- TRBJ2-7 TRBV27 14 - TGTGCCAGCAGTTCCCTCTTGGACTTGTACGAGCAGTACTTC CASSSLLDLYEQYF
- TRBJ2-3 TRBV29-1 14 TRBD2 TGCAGCGTTGGCGGCGGGAGAGGCACAGATACGCAGTATTTT CSVGGGRGTDTQYF
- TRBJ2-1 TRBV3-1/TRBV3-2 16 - TGTGCCAGCAGCCAACGGACTGGCCGAGAATACAATGAGCAGTTCTTC CASSQRTGREYNEQFF
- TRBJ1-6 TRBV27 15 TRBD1 TGTGCCAGCAGCAATAGGGACAGTCTCCACTCACCCCTCCACTTT CASSNRDSLHSPLHF
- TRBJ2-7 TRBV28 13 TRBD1 TGTGCCAGCGCCGGGACAGGGTCCTACGAGCAGTACTTC CASAGTGSYEQYF
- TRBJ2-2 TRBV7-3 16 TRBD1 TGTGCCAGCAGCCCCACGACAGGGTCGAACACCGGGGAGCTGTTTTTT CASSPTTGSNTGELFF
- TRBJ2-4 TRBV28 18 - TGTGCCAGCAGTTTAGTCCGCCGGAGGGCTCTCGCCAAAAACATTCAGTACTTC CASSLVRRRALAKNIQYF
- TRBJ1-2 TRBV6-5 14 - TGTGCCAGCAGCCCCTCGGGGTTACGCTATGGCTACACCTTC CASSPSGLRYGYTF
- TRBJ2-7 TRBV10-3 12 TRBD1 TGTGCCATCAGAGGGGGCTCATACGAGCAGTACTTC CAIRGGSYEQYF
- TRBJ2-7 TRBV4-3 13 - TGCGCCAGCAGCTCCGGGCCGGGGGACGAGCAGTACTTC CASSSGPGDEQYF
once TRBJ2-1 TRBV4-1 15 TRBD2 TGCGCCAGCAGCCACCTAGCGGGAGGGCGCAATGAGCAGTTCTTC CASSHLAGGRNEQFF
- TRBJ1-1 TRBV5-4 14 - TGTGCCAGCAGCTCCCCTGGGGGCTTAACTGAAGCTTTCTTT CASSSPGGLTEAFF
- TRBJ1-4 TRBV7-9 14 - TGTGCCAGCAGCTTAAAGGGAGCTAATGAAAAACTGTTTTTT CASSLKGANEKLFF
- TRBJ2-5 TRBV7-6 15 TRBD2 TGTGCCAGCAGCTTATACCTAGCGGAGAAAGAGACCCAGTACTTC CASSLYLAEKETQYF
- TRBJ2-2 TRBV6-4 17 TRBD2 TGTGCCAGCAGTGAACACGGGACTAGCCCCGTAACCGGGGAGCTGTTTTTT CASSEHGTSPVTGELFF
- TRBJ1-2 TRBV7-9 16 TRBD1 TGTGCCAGCAGCTTAACGGGACAGAGGACTAACTATGGCTACACCTTC CASSLTGQRTNYGYTF
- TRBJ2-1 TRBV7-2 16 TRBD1 TGTGCCAGCAGCCTCACCGGGACAGGGGGTTACAATGAGCAGTTCTTC CASSLTGTGGYNEQFF